Listed here are 18 T cell receptor beta chains from one sample, sequenced in a study of blood T cell repertoires in COVID-19. Sequencing used immunoSEQ multiplex PCR; TCRdb keeps in-frame clones, though not all of them. The data contain roughly 110,000 clones, about 80% of them seen just once; the ten biggest clones take up about 14%. Material: peripheral blood. These receptors were obtained from a woman aged 60-75 years with acute or convalescent COVID-19.

The V gene is TRBV5-6, the J gene TRBJ1-4, with 9 bases fitting TRBD1. Germline V lookup: CDR1 SGHDT, CDR2 YYEEEE. Trimming cost V 3 bases and J 4 bases; bases outside gene matches: 7. The CDR3 is 16 residues long. The CDR3 DNA reads TGTGCCAGCAGCTCGGGACAGGGAAGCTTTAATGAAAAACTGTTTTTT. It codes for CASSSGQGSFNEKLFF.

For the CDR3, the DNA is TGTGCCAGCAGCACCCGACAGGGGGGAGAGACCCAGTACTTC. Translating gives CASSTRQGGETQYF. The chain links TRBV3-1 (or the pseudogene TRBV3-2) to TRBJ2-5; 9 nucleotides agree with TRBD1. The germline gives CDR1 LGHDT, CDR2 YNNKEL (reference sequence). The CDR3 spans 14 residues. Trimming at V came to 5 bases and at J to 4 bases, leaving 5 bases not matched to a gene.

This sequence joins TRBV6-1 and TRBJ1-6; no reliable D call. The CDR3 covers 15 residues. Germline V lookup: CDR1 MNHNS, CDR2 SASEGT. V shed 1 base and J shed 3 bases, with 7 bases lying between them. CDR3 region: CASSEGALYNSPLHF. The CDR3 DNA sequence: TGTGCCAGCAGTGAAGGCGCCCTCTATAATTCACCCCTCCACTTT.

This clone was detected once. The rearrangement joins TRBV28 to TRBJ1-4; D remains unclear. CDR1 MDHEN and CDR2 SYDVKM come from the germline V gene. This CDR3 spans 17 amino acids. V was clipped by 4 bases and J by 1 base, with 16 bases between them. The CDR3 is CASSSPGGRQTNEKLFF. For the CDR3, the DNA is TGTGCCAGCAGTTCCCCTGGAGGGCGGCAAACTAATGAAAAACTGTTTTTT.

The rearrangement links TRBV12-3 or TRBV12-4 to TRBJ2-7, with D possibly matching TRBD2 (5 bases). V gave up 4 bases and J gave up 3 bases, with 10 bases separating them. This CDR3 region has 13 residues. The CDR3 region is CASSSSGYYEQYF. The CDR3 DNA reads as TGTGCCAGCAGTTCCTCGGGGTACTACGAGCAGTACTTC.

The chain combines TRBV18 with TRBJ1-5, with TRBD1 matching 11 bases. Germline V gives CDR1 KGHSH, CDR2 LQKENI. The CDR3 is made up of 15 amino acids. The V segment lost 3 bases and the J segment 4 bases; nucleotides outside the gene matches: 2. The CDR3 sequence: CASSPGQGGNQPQHF. The CDR3, as DNA: TGTGCCAGCTCACCGGGACAGGGGGGGAATCAGCCCCAGCATTTT.

This clone occurred once. Here the CDR3 reads CASSPVRGVGSPLHF. CDR3 bases: TGTGCCAGCTCACCCGTCAGGGGAGTAGGTTCACCCCTCCACTTT. The chain is built from TRBV18 and TRBJ1-6; a possible D gene is TRBD1 (6 bases). The CDR3 has 15 amino acids. Germline V lookup: CDR1 KGHSH, CDR2 LQKENI. Trimming took off 3 bases at V and 9 bases at J, with 15 bases between the two ends. The full variable domain, in which reference TRBV18 and TRBJ1-6 provide the parts outside the CDR3, is NAGVMQNPRHLVRRRGQEARLRCSPMKGHSHVYWYRQLPEEGLKFMVYLQKENIIDESGMPKERFSAEFPKEGPSILRIQQVVRGDSAAYFCASSPVRGVGSPLHFGNGTRLTVT.

The DNA of the CDR3 is TGTGCCATCAGTGAGTCGACAGGGGCGTACTATGGCTACACCTTC. This codes for CAISESTGAYYGYTF. The chain carries TRBV10-3 and TRBJ1-2; 8 bases agree with TRBD1. V was pared by 0 bases and J by 3 bases, with 3 bases of the junction left unmatched. CDR3 length: 15 amino acids. CDR1 ENHRY and CDR2 SYGVKD come from the germline V gene.

The chain has TRBV2 and TRBJ1-1; D is undetermined. V lost 8 bases and J lost 2, with 15 bases in between. The germline V gene encodes CDR1 SNHLY and CDR2 FYNNEI. The CDR3 has 14 amino acids. CDR3 amino acids: CASGLRSDNTEAFF. The CDR3 DNA follows: TGTGCCAGCGGGCTTCGGTCGGATAACACTGAAGCTTTCTTT.

The gene calls are TRBV10-1 and TRBJ1-1, with TRBD1 as a possible D gene (6 bases). CDR1 is WNHNN, CDR2 SYGVQD, per germline (reference sequence). V lost 0 bases and J 4 bases, leaving 12 bases between the germline ends. The CDR3 contains 15 residues. The CDR3 loop is CASSESGQGPTEAFF. The CDR3 DNA sequence: TGCGCCAGCAGTGAGTCAGGGCAGGGGCCCACTGAAGCTTTCTTT.

This rearrangement joins TRBV5-1 to TRBJ2-3, with 7 nucleotides matching TRBD1. Germline V lookup: CDR1 SGHRS, CDR2 YFSETQ. Trimming at V came to 5 bases and at J to 6 bases, leaving 9 bases not matched to a gene. The CDR3 totals 14 residues. The CDR3: CASSKGTVRDTQYF. The CDR3 DNA sequence: TGCGCCAGCAGTAAGGGGACAGTCCGGGATACGCAGTATTTT.

V gene TRBV4-2 combines with J gene TRBJ1-1, with D maybe TRBD1 (5 bases). Trimming took off 0 bases at V and 4 bases at J, with 18 bases between the two ends. This CDR3 is built from 17 residues. Germline V CDR1 and CDR2: LGHNA, YNFKEQ. CDR3 DNA: TGTGCCAGCAGCCAAGATCACGGGGGGAGCCTCAGCACTGAAGCTTTCTTT. Its translation is CASSQDHGGSLSTEAFF.

V and J are TRBV5-1 and TRBJ2-2; D is ambiguous. The CDR3 totals 15 residues. Trimming removed 2 bases from V and 1 base from J, with 9 bases in between. Germline V lookup: CDR1 SGHRS, CDR2 YFSETQ. This CDR3 is CASSLSAENTGELFF. The CDR3 nucleotides are TGCGCCAGCAGCTTATCGGCGGAGAACACCGGGGAGCTGTTTTTT.

The chain employs TRBV4-1 and TRBJ1-2; D uncertain. The germline gives CDR1 MGHRA, CDR2 YSYEKL. The V end lost 2 bases, the J end lost 6 bases, and 22 bases lay between the germline ends. The CDR3 has 17 amino acids. CDR3 in amino acids: CASSQPFAGRGRDGYTF. CDR3 coding DNA: TGCGCCAGCAGCCAACCGTTTGCAGGCCGGGGTCGGGATGGCTACACCTTC.

The J gene is TRBJ2-7, the V gene TRBV3-1 (or the pseudogene TRBV3-2), with 7 bases that match TRBD1. The length of the CDR3 is 13 residues. J lost 3 bases, V lost 9 bases, and 8 bases had no gene match. CDR1 LGHDT and CDR2 YNNKEL come from the germline V gene (reference sequence). DNA of the CDR3: TGTGCCAGTTCCGGGACAGTCCACTACGAGCAGTACTTC. Translated: CASSGTVHYEQYF.

The gene calls are TRBV9 and TRBJ2-1, with 9 bases identical to TRBD2. The CDR3 covers 17 residues. Germline V gene lookup returns CDR1 SGDLS and CDR2 YYNGEE. The V segment lost 0 bases and the J segment 0 bases; nucleotides outside the gene matches: 4. The CDR3 region is CASSVASGVFSYNEQFF. The CDR3 DNA follows: TGTGCCAGCAGCGTAGCTAGCGGGGTTTTCTCCTACAATGAGCAGTTCTTC.

The chain uses TRBV3-1 (or the pseudogene TRBV3-2) and TRBJ2-4; TRBD1 agrees at 8 bases. The CDR3 totals 15 residues. After removal of 4 bases from V and 0 bases from J, the junction contained 2 bases not matched to a gene. Germline values: CDR1 LGHDT, CDR2 YNNKEL (reference sequence). The CDR3 sequence: CASSPTGVAKNIQYF. CDR3 in DNA: TGTGCCAGCAGCCCGACAGGGGTAGCCAAAAACATTCAGTACTTC.

The chain has TRBV5-1 and TRBJ2-3; TRBD2 might be the D (6 bases). Germline V CDR1 and CDR2: SGHRS, YFSETQ. V lost 0 bases and J lost 3, with 14 bases in between. The CDR3 runs 16 residues. The CDR3 is CASSLVVRAGTDTQYF. The CDR3 bases are TGCGCCAGCAGCTTGGTTGTTCGGGCGGGGACAGATACGCAGTATTTT.